The rows below give T cell receptor beta chains drawn from one sample of a study of beta chain features in type 1 diabetes. Here immunoSEQ multiplex PCR was the method, and the copy in TCRdb shows in-frame clones only, minus some. Altogether approximately 280,000 clones are present, 15% being singletons, with the ten largest covering around 0.015%. What was sequenced was naive CD4+ T cells from blood. These receptors came from a young man with type 1 diabetes. Both conserved end residues are part of each CDR3. Fields, in order: J gene, V gene, D gene, clone size, CDR3 DNA, CDR3 protein. The D gene is left open where the match is weak. Size is omitted from some rows. Given values are once, few, many or a class for expanded clones.

>TRBJ1-1|TRBV7-9|-|few
TGTGCCAGCAGCCCACAAGAGAACACTGAAGCTTTCTTT
CASSPQENTEAFF
>TRBJ2-7|TRBV28|-|few
TGTGCCAGCAGTTTTATAGGCGGGGAGCTCTCCTACGAGCAGTACTTC
CASSFIGGELSYEQYF
>TRBJ1-2|TRBV28|-|-
TGTGCCAGCAGCCCCCAGCGGGTAGGCTACACCTTC
CASSPQRVGYTF
>TRBJ2-3|TRBV4-3|TRBD2|-
TGCGCCAGCAGCAGCGGGGGTAGCACAGATACGCAGTATTTT
CASSSGGSTDTQYF
>TRBJ1-1|TRBV30|-|few
TGTGCCTGGAGATCCCTCCCTGAAGCTTTCTTT
CAWRSLPEAFF
>TRBJ2-7|TRBV6-5|-|few
TGTGCCAGCAGCTCCGGGACAAAGAGCTCCTACGAGCAGTACTTC
CASSSGTKSSYEQYF
>TRBJ2-5|TRBV19|-|-
TGTGCCAGTTCGCTGAATACCGCGGAGACCCAGTACTTC
CASSLNTAETQYF
>TRBJ1-1|TRBV28|-|few
TGTGCCAGCAGTCTCCGGGACATACTGAACACTGAAGCTTTCTTT
CASSLRDILNTEAFF
>TRBJ1-2|TRBV5-1|-|-
TGCGCCAGCAGCTTGGATAGCCGGGTCCCGGATGGCTACACCTTC
CASSLDSRVPDGYTF
>TRBJ2-5|TRBV18|-|-
TGTGCCAGCTCACCACAGAGAGGGCAAGAGACCCAGTACTTC
CASSPQRGQETQYF
>TRBJ1-2|TRBV7-9|-|few
TGTGCCAGCAGCTTAAAGCGACCCCTCCATGGTGATGGCTACACCTTC
CASSLKRPLHGDGYTF
>TRBJ1-1|TRBV5-1|-|few
TGCGCCAGCAGCTTGGGACAGTCGAACACTGAAGCTTTCTTT
CASSLGQSNTEAFF
>TRBJ2-7|TRBV5-5|TRBD1|-
TGTGCCAGCAGTCCAAGGACAGGGGAAACCAAGCAGTACTTC
CASSPRTGETKQYF
>TRBJ1-2|TRBV12-5|-|few
TGTGCTAGTGCACGATATCCGGACTATGGCTACACCTTC
CASARYPDYGYTF
>TRBJ2-5|TRBV9|TRBD2|few
TGTGCCAGCAGCGTAGCTAGCGGGAGGCCCCAAGAGACCCAGTACTTC
CASSVASGRPQETQYF
>TRBJ2-4|TRBV7-8|TRBD1|-
TGTGCCAGCAGCCCGCGATCCGGGACAGGGTATGACATTCAGTACTTC
CASSPRSGTGYDIQYF
>TRBJ2-7|TRBV5-1|TRBD1|few
TGCGCCAGCAGCTTGGGACCTTCTGGGACAGGACCTTACGAGCAGTACTTC
CASSLGPSGTGPYEQYF
>TRBJ1-5|TRBV9|TRBD1|-
TGTGCCAGCAGGGACAGGGAGCAGCCCCAGCATTTT
CASRDREQPQHF
>TRBJ2-1|TRBV4-2|-|few
TGTGCCAGCAGCCAAATGACCAGCGGCAATGAGCAGTTCTTC
CASSQMTSGNEQFF
>TRBJ1-1|TRBV5-4|TRBD1|few
TGTGCCAGCAGCTTGGCAGGGGGCCACACTGAAGCTTTCTTT
CASSLAGGHTEAFF
>TRBJ2-1|TRBV5-4|-|-
TGTGCCAGCAGGGACTCCAACCCCAATGAGCAGTTCTTC
CASRDSNPNEQFF
>TRBJ2-7|TRBV11-2|TRBD2|-
TGTGCCAGCGGGAGGGTTCTGGACGAGCAGTACTTC
CASGRVLDEQYF
>TRBJ2-7|TRBV4-2|-|-
TGTGCCAGCAGCCAAGAGCGCTACGAGCAGTACTTC
CASSQERYEQYF
>TRBJ2-2|TRBV30|TRBD1|-
TGTGCCTGCAACAGGGGGCGATTCGGGGAGCTGTTTTTT
CACNRGRFGELFF
>TRBJ1-1|TRBV18|-|-
TGTGCCAGCTCACCCAATATCCGGACAGACATGAACACTGAAGCTTTCTTT
CASSPNIRTDMNTEAFF
>TRBJ2-3|TRBV6-5|TRBD2|few
TGTGCCAGCAGTTCCCGAGCGGGGGTTAGCACAGATACGCAGTATTTT
CASSSRAGVSTDTQYF